This T cell receptor (beta chain) derives from a study of blood T cell repertoires in COVID-19. On the study more broadly: The samples span acute and convalescent COVID-19 from the United States, Italy and Spain. The cDNA or gDNA used as material had been derived from T cells, B-cell-depleted T cells, or PBMCs.

The CDR3 extends over 14 amino acids. CDR1 GTSNPN and CDR2 SVGIG come from the germline V gene (reference sequence). Trimming cost V 5 bases and J 6 bases; bases outside gene matches: 12. Seattle participants joined during active infection and were tracked over time. How the authors handled the data: Cell counts per sample came from amplifying reference gene primers. Measured with immunoSEQ multiplex PCR; TCRdb has only the in-frame clones, and not every one. V, J and clone size derive from that table, while D and trimming were established from the DNA sequence. Of about 68,000 clones listed, approximately 89% are singletons.

This chain uses TRBV30 with TRBJ1-2; 7 bases are shared with TRBD1. Sequencing was carried out using peripheral blood. The sequence derives from a man aged 50 or older with COVID-19, enrolled during active disease. This chain's CDR3 is CAWSLMTGRNGYTF. The CDR3, as DNA: TGTGCCTGGTCCCTTATGACAGGGAGGAATGGCTACACCTTC.